This T cell receptor (beta chain) was identified in a study of blood T cells in healthy people across ages. Points on this clonotype: What it binds is not known.

A J-beta primer mix and a sample-barcoded 5' primer were used in a second PCR of roughly 6 to 11 cycles. TCRdb re-called the 5' RACE reads with MiXCR, one entry per CDR3 protein. This table has approximately 780,000 distinct CDR3 sequences, around 24% appearing once. Findings and limits, study-wide: Because donor CMV status was unknown, expanded clonotype changes were possibly confounded.

V was pared by 0 bases and J by 4 bases, with 13 bases between. The germline CDR1 and CDR2 sequences are MGHRA and YSYEKL. The CDR3 spans 16 residues. These data are also associated with another study on T cells of mothers and their children. From that report: cDNA was synthesized from all extracted RNA at roughly 1.6 ug per reaction.

The sample consisted of blood. The TCR originated in a boy between 10 and 17 years old in good health. The chain has TRBV4-1 and TRBJ1-5; D is ambiguous. CDR3 nucleotide sequence: TGCGCCAGCAGCCAAGAGATCGGATCGGCTAATCAGCCCCAGCATTTT. Translating gives CASSQEIGSANQPQHF.